These T cell receptor beta chains were read from a single sample in a study of blood T cell repertoires in COVID-19. Using immunoSEQ multiplex PCR, the repertoire was profiled, and TCRdb retains in-frame clones only, with some absent. The data contain about 240,000 clones, 65% to 90% of them singletons. Input material: peripheral blood. The source of these receptors is a woman between 70 and 85 years old with acute or convalescent COVID-19. Both conserved end residues are part of each CDR3. The D gene is left open where the match is weak. Part of the rows lack a size; the others show once, few, many or a class for expanded clones.

J | size | D | V | DNA | CDR3
TRBJ2-1 | once | TRBD1 | TRBV5-1 | TGCGCCAGCAGCTTGTTTGGACAGGGGGACAATGAGCAGTTCTTC | CASSLFGQGDNEQFF
TRBJ1-4 | - | - | TRBV11-2 | TGTGCCAGCAGCCTCGTGCCGGGGCGGGAAGAAAAACTGTTTTTT | CASSLVPGREEKLFF
TRBJ2-2 | - | TRBD2 | TRBV7-9 | TGTGCCAGCAGCTCACGATTTAGCGGGCGAACGAACACCGGGGAGCTGTTTTTT | CASSSRFSGRTNTGELFF
TRBJ1-1 | once | - | TRBV11-2 | TGTGCCAGCAGCTGGGCAGGGAGGGGGACTGAAGCTTTCTTT | CASSWAGRGTEAFF
TRBJ2-2 | - | TRBD2 | TRBV4-2 | TGTGCCAGCAGCCTTCTTGCCAGCGGGGGTCACACCGGGGAGCTGTTTTTT | CASSLLASGGHTGELFF
TRBJ2-7 | - | - | TRBV7-8 | TGTGCCAGCAGCCTCCGCGAGGCGTCCTACGAGCAGTACTTC | CASSLREASYEQYF
TRBJ2-7 | - | TRBD2 | TRBV4-2 | TGTGCCAGCAGCGGAATAGCGGGGGCGTCCTACGAGCAGTACTTC | CASSGIAGASYEQYF
TRBJ1-5 | - | - | TRBV5-1 | TGCGCCAGCAGCTTGGACAGAACCAATCAGCCCCAGCATTTT | CASSLDRTNQPQHF
TRBJ1-5 | - | - | TRBV19 | TGTGCCAGTAGTATAGGGGGCCACTCAAGGCCCCAGCATTTT | CASSIGGHSRPQHF
TRBJ1-3 | - | TRBD1 | TRBV5-1 | TGCGCCAGCAGCTTGGCCGGGACAGACTCTGGAAACACCATATATTTT | CASSLAGTDSGNTIYF
TRBJ2-1 | few | TRBD2 | TRBV19 | TGTGCCAGTAGTATATCCGGACTAGCGAAGTACAATGAGCAGTTCTTC | CASSISGLAKYNEQFF
TRBJ1-2 | - | TRBD1 | TRBV3-1/TRBV3-2 | TGTGCCAGCAGCCAAAGGGGGCTGGGACAGGTCTATGGCTACACCTTC | CASSQRGLGQVYGYTF
TRBJ1-1 | - | - | TRBV12-3/TRBV12-4 | TGTGCCAGCAGTTTATCGGGGGGTGAAGCTTTCTTT | CASSLSGGEAFF
TRBJ2-2 | - | - | TRBV6-5 | TGTGCCAGCAGCGGGACTCCGACTAACACCGGGGAGCTGTTTTTT | CASSGTPTNTGELFF
TRBJ2-4 | - | TRBD2 | TRBV11-2 | TGTGCCAGCAGCTTACTTGTTAGCGGGGCCTCAAACATTCAGTACTTC | CASSLLVSGASNIQYF
TRBJ1-1 | - | TRBD1 | TRBV5-1 | TGCGCCAGCAGCCGGGACAGGGGAGATACTGAAGCTTTCTTT | CASSRDRGDTEAFF
TRBJ2-1 | - | - | TRBV6-2/TRBV6-3 | TGTGCCAGCAGTTACGAAGTCCTCCCACAGTACAATGAGCAGTTCTTC | CASSYEVLPQYNEQFF
TRBJ1-2 | - | TRBD1 | TRBV7-2 | TGTGCCAGCAGCTTAGACGGGTCCGGGACAGGGAACCATGGCTACACCTTC | CASSLDGSGTGNHGYTF
TRBJ2-7 | - | - | TRBV7-6 | TGTGCCAGCAGCTTAGCGCGCGGAAGCTCCTACGAGCAGTACTTC | CASSLARGSSYEQYF
TRBJ1-2 | - | TRBD1 | TRBV7-2 | TGTGCCAGCAGTTCCGGACAGGGGGCGCAAGGCTACACCTTC | CASSSGQGAQGYTF
TRBJ2-1 | - | - | TRBV5-1 | TGCGCCAGCAGCTTGGCCGCAGGGTACTCCTACAATGAGCAGTTCTTC | CASSLAAGYSYNEQFF
TRBJ2-7 | - | TRBD1 | TRBV28 | TGTGCCAGCGCAGGGGGTGGGCTTTTCTACGAGCAGTACTTC | CASAGGGLFYEQYF
TRBJ2-5 | - | - | TRBV6-5 | TGTGCCAGCAGTTTCTTTCGCTCGGGGGAGACCCAGTACTTC | CASSFFRSGETQYF
TRBJ1-5 | - | - | TRBV6-5 | TGTGCCAGCAGAAGGGGAAATCAGCCCCAGCATTTT | CASRRGNQPQHF
TRBJ2-1 | - | - | TRBV30 | TGTGCCTGGAATGGACTGTATAATGAGCAGTTCTTC | CAWNGLYNEQFF
TRBJ2-7 | once | TRBD1 | TRBV29-1 | TGCAGCGTGACAGGGGGCCTTGACGAGCAGTACTTC | CSVTGGLDEQYF
TRBJ2-3 | - | TRBD2 | TRBV29-1 | TGCAGCGTGGGGCCCCGGGGGGGAGGCACAGATACGCAGTATTTT | CSVGPRGGGTDTQYF
TRBJ1-2 | once | - | TRBV30 | TGTGCCTGGAGTAACAGCCTCTATGGCTACACCTTC | CAWSNSLYGYTF
TRBJ1-3 | - | TRBD1 | TRBV7-9 | TGTGCCAGCAGCAAGGGGACAGGCTTAAACACCATATATTTT | CASSKGTGLNTIYF
TRBJ1-4 | - | - | TRBV29-1 | TGCAGCGCCAGACCACTAATAGGTGAAAAACTGTTTTTT | CSARPLIGEKLFF
TRBJ1-2 | - | - | TRBV18 | TGTGCCAGCTCACCACAGGAATACGGGTATGGCTACACCTTC | CASSPQEYGYGYTF
TRBJ1-2 | - | TRBD1 | TRBV5-1 | TGCGCCAGCAGCTGGGGACAGGGGGCGGATGGCTACACCTTC | CASSWGQGADGYTF
TRBJ2-2 | - | TRBD1 | TRBV19 | TGTGCCAGTAGTTCAACAGGGGGCGCTTTCACCGGGGAGCTGTTTTTT | CASSSTGGAFTGELFF
TRBJ2-7 | - | - | TRBV2 | TGTGCCAGCAGTGAAGGCGGGGGCTCAGCCTACGAGCAGTACTTC | CASSEGGGSAYEQYF
TRBJ1-6 | - | - | TRBV5-1 | TGCGCCAGCAGCTCGGAGACAGTTAATTCACCCCTCCACTTT | CASSSETVNSPLHF
TRBJ1-2 | - | TRBD1 | TRBV10-1 | TGCGCCAGCAGTGAGGGGACAGGGCCAGGTTATGGCTACACCTTC | CASSEGTGPGYGYTF
TRBJ2-1 | - | - | TRBV5-1 | TGCGCCAGCAGCTTGGCAACTAGCTTGAGCAATGAGCAGTTCTTC | CASSLATSLSNEQFF
TRBJ2-7 | once | TRBD2 | TRBV7-2 | TGTGCCAGCAGAATTACCTGGCTAGCGGAGATCTACGAGCAGTACTTC | CASRITWLAEIYEQYF
TRBJ1-2 | - | - | TRBV7-8 | TGTGCCAGCAGCCCCGATCGGAGCGGCTACACCTTC | CASSPDRSGYTF
TRBJ1-1 | - | TRBD1 | TRBV3-1/TRBV3-2 | TGTGCCAGCAGCATTGGGACAGACGTTACTGAAGCTTTCTTT | CASSIGTDVTEAFF
TRBJ2-4 | - | - | TRBV9 | TGTGCCAGCAGCCAGGACAGCCACATTCAGTACTTC | CASSQDSHIQYF
TRBJ2-7 | - | - | TRBV19 | TGTGCCAGTAGTAGGATGGGAGCGGTTCCCTACGAGCAGTACTTC | CASSRMGAVPYEQYF
TRBJ1-2 | - | - | TRBV20-1 | TGCAGTGCGAGCGACCTTTATGGCTACACCTTC | CSASDLYGYTF
TRBJ1-5 | - | - | TRBV6-5 | TGTGCCAGCCAGGAAACCGGGCCCCAGCATTTT | CASQETGPQHF
TRBJ1-1 | few | - | TRBV10-1 | TGCGCCAGCAGGAGACAGGTGAACACTGAAGCTTTCTTT | CASRRQVNTEAFF
TRBJ1-2 | - | - | TRBV4-1 | TGCGCCAGCAGCCAAGATAGGAGGCCCACTAACTATGGCTACACCTTC | CASSQDRRPTNYGYTF
TRBJ1-2 | - | - | TRBV4-1 | TGCGCCAGCAGCCAACAGCTAACAGGGATTCGGAACTATGGCTACACCTTC | CASSQQLTGIRNYGYTF
TRBJ2-3 | - | TRBD2 | TRBV3-1/TRBV3-2 | TGTGCCAGCAGCCACAGAGCGGGGCTCACAGATACGCAGTATTTT | CASSHRAGLTDTQYF
TRBJ2-7 | - | - | TRBV2 | TGTGCCAGCAGTACTCGTAGGGGCCACCTTGGAGAGCAGTACTTC | CASSTRRGHLGEQYF
TRBJ1-1 | - | - | TRBV4-2 | TGTGCCAGCAGGACATTAACCTTGAACACTGAAGCTTTCTTT | CASRTLTLNTEAFF
TRBJ1-2 | - | - | TRBV6-2/TRBV6-3 | TGTGCCAGCAGTGGGAGCTCCTATGGCTACACCTTC | CASSGSSYGYTF